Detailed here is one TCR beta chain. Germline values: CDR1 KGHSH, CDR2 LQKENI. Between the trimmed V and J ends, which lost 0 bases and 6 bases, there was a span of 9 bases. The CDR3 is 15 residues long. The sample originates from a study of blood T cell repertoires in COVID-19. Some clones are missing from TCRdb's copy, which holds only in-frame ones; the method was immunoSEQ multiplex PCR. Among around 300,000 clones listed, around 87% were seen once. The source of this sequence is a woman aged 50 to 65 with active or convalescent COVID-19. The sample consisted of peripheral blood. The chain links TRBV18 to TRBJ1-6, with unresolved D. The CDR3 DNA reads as TGTGCCAGCTCACCACCGACTAGTGGTAATTCACCCCTCCACTTT. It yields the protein CASSPPTSGNSPLHF.